Following are 22 T cell receptor beta chains from one sample sequenced in a study of blood T cell repertoires in COVID-19. The assay was immunoSEQ multiplex PCR, and TCRdb's table has in-frame clones only and misses some. The table lists about 33,000 clones, around 85% of them singletons. The sequencing sample was made of peripheral blood. The receptor source for this set is a man aged 55 to 70 with active COVID-19.

V usage is TRBV10-3 and J usage is TRBJ2-7; possibly TRBD1 for D (6 bases). V dropped 8 bases and J dropped 0 bases, with 23 bases sitting between them. CDR1 and CDR2 (germline): ENHRY, SYGVKD. The CDR3 has 17 residues. In DNA, the CDR3 is TGTGCCATCCGACAAAAGTTGGGGGCGGCTAACTCCTACGAGCAGTACTTC. Protein: CAIRQKLGAANSYEQYF.

The chain has TRBV2 and TRBJ2-2; D gene uncertain. The ends were cut back, 6 bases at V and 6 bases at J, with 8 bases in the middle. The CDR3 consists of 12 residues. CDR1 and CDR2 from the germline V gene are SNHLY and FYNNEI. CDR3 sequence: CASRTRAGELFF. As DNA, the CDR3 is TGTGCCAGCAGGACCCGGGCCGGGGAGCTGTTTTTT.

The CDR3 nucleotides are TGTGCCAGCAGCCGGGAGCCGGGAGACACAGATACGCAGTATTTT. Its protein product is CASSREPGDTDTQYF. V gene TRBV9 combines with J gene TRBJ2-3, with D tentatively TRBD2 (6 bases). V was clipped by 4 bases and J by 2 bases, with 14 bases between them. The CDR3 runs to 15 residues. The V gene's germline CDR1 is SGDLS and CDR2 YYNGEE.

The CDR3 sequence: CASSEWRLENEQFF. CDR3 in DNA: TGTGCCAGCAGTGAATGGCGACTAGAAAATGAGCAGTTCTTC. V is TRBV25-1 and J is TRBJ2-1, with D tentatively TRBD2 (6 bases). Germline lookup yields CDR1 MGHDK and CDR2 SYGVNS. CDR3 size: 14 residues. Trimming pared 1 base from V and 7 bases from J, leaving 11 bases between.

CDR3 region: CASSFSGLSGYTF. In DNA form, the CDR3 reads TGTGCCAGCAGTTTTTCGGGGTTAAGTGGCTACACCTTC. The V and J genes are TRBV27 and TRBJ1-2; D unclear. V was clipped by 3 bases and J by 7 bases, with 12 bases between them. Germline V gene sequence: CDR1 MNHEY, CDR2 SMNVEV (reference sequence). This CDR3 region has 13 residues.

The V and J genes are TRBV18 and TRBJ2-7; TRBD1 is a possible D gene (7 bases). CDR1 and CDR2 (germline): KGHSH, LQKENI. The CDR3 has 16 residues. V dropped 0 bases and J dropped 2 bases, with 14 bases sitting between them. The CDR3 nucleotides read TGTGCCAGCTCACCACCGGAGGGACAGATCACCTACGAGCAGTACTTC. Protein product: CASSPPEGQITYEQYF.

In its sample, this clone was seen once. V gene TRBV5-1 combines with J gene TRBJ2-1; D unresolved. Germline CDR1 reads SGHRS; CDR2 reads YFSETQ. The CDR3 runs to 14 residues. Deletions cut 1 base from V and 2 bases from J, with 7 bases between. CDR3 amino acids: CASSLQSTYNEQFF. The CDR3 DNA sequence: TGCGCCAGCAGCTTGCAGTCCACCTACAATGAGCAGTTCTTC.

This chain uses TRBV18 with TRBJ1-2; D possibly corresponds to TRBD1 (5 bases). The V end lost 2 bases, the J end lost 5 bases, and 15 bases lay between the germline ends. This CDR3 contains 15 residues. From germline, CDR1 is KGHSH and CDR2 LQKENI. The DNA for the CDR3 is TGTGCCAGCTCACCAAGGGGCCAGGCGGATTATGGCTACACCTTC. It yields the protein CASSPRGQADYGYTF.

The chain combines TRBV11-2 with TRBJ2-5; perhaps TRBD2 as D (6 bases). The CDR3 runs to 14 residues. Germline V gives CDR1 SGHAT, CDR2 FQNNGV. V lost 6 bases to trimming and J lost 8 bases, with 19 bases between them. The DNA of the CDR3 is TGTGCCAGCAGTTTTAGCGGTGGGGCCCCCACCCAGTACTTC. Amino acid sequence: CASSFSGGAPTQYF.

The J gene is TRBJ2-7, the V gene TRBV18; 7 bases map to TRBD2. With 1 base clipped from V and 4 bases from J, the junction kept 10 bases outside the gene matches. This CDR3 contains 16 residues. Germline values: CDR1 KGHSH, CDR2 LQKENI. The CDR3 loop is CASSPLPPLAAYEQYF. The CDR3 DNA reads TGTGCCAGCTCACCACTTCCACCGCTAGCGGCATACGAGCAGTACTTC. The full variable domain, in which reference TRBV18 and TRBJ2-7 provide the parts outside the CDR3, is NAGVMQNPRHLVRRRGQEARLRCSPMKGHSHVYWYRQLPEEGLKFMVYLQKENIIDESGMPKERFSAEFPKEGPSILRIQQVVRGDSAAYFCASSPLPPLAAYEQYFGPGTRLTVT.

The genes are TRBV5-1 and TRBJ2-7, with D perhaps matching TRBD2 (6 bases). Trimming removed 8 bases from V and 2 bases from J, with 17 bases in between. The CDR3 runs to 14 residues. Germline V gene sequence: CDR1 SGHRS, CDR2 YFSETQ. This CDR3 reads CASTTGEGAYEQYF. The CDR3 DNA follows: TGCGCCAGTACGACGGGAGAAGGGGCCTACGAGCAGTACTTC.

The chain has TRBV28 and TRBJ2-3, with D uncertain. Trimming removed 6 bases at V and 6 bases at J, with 10 bases between. Germline-derived CDR1 and CDR2 are MDHEN and SYDVKM. The CDR3 is 12 amino acids. CDR3 sequence reads: CASSLTRDTQYF. The DNA of the CDR3 is TGTGCCAGCAGCCTGACCAGGGATACGCAGTATTTT.

This clone came up a few times. This chain uses TRBV7-2 with TRBJ1-1, with D uncertain. CDR3 length equals 16 residues. V lost 6 bases and J lost 9, with 26 bases in between. The V gene's germline CDR1 is SGHTA and CDR2 FQGNSA. The CDR3 bases are TGTGCCAGCAGACGCCCGACCCGTCAGGCGAGCAGGAAAGCTTTCTTT. It codes for CASRRPTRQASRKAFF.

The V and J genes are TRBV19 and TRBJ2-5, with TRBD2 matching 10 bases. Unmatched junction bases numbered 8, after V lost 9 bases and J lost 1 base. The length of the CDR3 is 15 residues. In germline, CDR1 is LNHDA, CDR2 SQIVND (reference sequence). CDR3 in DNA: TGTGCCAGCGCACCGATAGCGGGAGGCCAAGAGACCCAGTACTTC. This translates into CASAPIAGGQETQYF.

This clone was observed once. V and J are TRBV6-6 and TRBJ2-5; D is ambiguous. Trimming took off 6 bases at V and 0 bases at J, with 14 bases between the two ends. CDR3 size: 15 residues. Per the germline V gene, CDR1 is MNHNY and CDR2 is SVGAGI (reference sequence). CDR3 in DNA: TGTGCCAGCAGACCCAGGTCAGCCGACCAAGAGACCCAGTACTTC. It is translated as CASRPRSADQETQYF.

This clone was counted a few times. V and J are TRBV28 and TRBJ1-2, with D uncertain. The CDR3 length is 12 residues. Germline CDR1 MDHEN, CDR2 SYDVKM. V lost 1 base and J 10 bases, leaving 10 bases between the germline ends. The CDR3 sequence: CASSLFQAHYTF. CDR3 nucleotide sequence: TGTGCCAGCAGTTTATTTCAAGCTCACTACACCTTC.

This chain links TRBV19 with TRBJ1-1, with D unresolved. The CDR3 is 14 amino acids. V was trimmed by 4 bases and J by 1 base, leaving 10 bases between them. Germline CDR1 reads LNHDA; CDR2 reads SQIVND (reference sequence). In DNA, the CDR3 is TGTGCCAGTAGTACGATCCGGGAGAACACTGAAGCTTTCTTT. Protein sequence: CASSTIRENTEAFF.

The CDR3 region has the DNA TGTGCCAGCAGTTCCCCCGGGCAGGGGGGTAATGAAGCTTTCTTT. Its translation is CASSSPGQGGNEAFF. This rearrangement joins TRBV6-5 to TRBJ1-1; 7 positions match TRBD1. CDR1 MNHEY and CDR2 SVGAGI come from the germline V gene. V lost 4 bases to trimming and J lost 7 bases; unmatched junction nucleotides: 12. This CDR3 is 15 amino acids long.

The chain is built from TRBV19 and TRBJ2-1, with 8 bases lining up with TRBD2. V gave up 2 bases and J gave up 7 bases; unmatched junction bases: 13. The V gene's germline CDR1 is LNHDA and CDR2 SQIVND (reference sequence). This CDR3 spans 17 amino acids. In DNA form, the CDR3 reads TGTGCCAGTAGTATAAGGGGCGGTTGGGCGGGGGGAAATGAGCAGTTCTTC. Its translation is CASSIRGGWAGGNEQFF.

The chain joins TRBV27 to TRBJ2-7; 10 nucleotides agree with TRBD2. Trimming cost V 6 bases and J 5 bases; bases outside gene matches: 13. This CDR3 has 16 residues. Germline V lookup: CDR1 MNHEY, CDR2 SMNVEV (reference sequence). The CDR3 DNA follows: TGTGCCAGCAGACTCTTGGGGACTAGCGCCACACACGAGCAGTACTTC. It specifies CASRLLGTSATHEQYF.

V and J are TRBV6-5 and TRBJ2-7; TRBD2 agrees at 14 bases. From germline, CDR1 is MNHEY and CDR2 SVGAGI. The CDR3 is 15 amino acids. Germline trimming cut 7 bases from V and 6 bases from J; bases unmatched to any gene: 8. The CDR3 region has the DNA TGTGCCAGCATCCCGAGACTAGCGGGAGGGGGCGAGCAGTACTTC. Protein sequence: CASIPRLAGGGEQYF.

The genes are TRBV6-5 and TRBJ2-5, with 7 bases matching TRBD1. The CDR3 is 13 amino acids. Germline assignment: CDR1 MNHEY and CDR2 SVGAGI. Losses at the gene ends were 6 bases for V and 1 base for J; bases not matched to a gene: 2. In nucleotides, the CDR3 is TGTGCCAGCAGGAGACAGGGCCAAGAGACCCAGTACTTC. Translated, it gives CASRRQGQETQYF.